The subject of this entry is one TCR beta chain. Antigen unknown. These data originate in a study of blood T cells in healthy people across ages. Then a second PCR, running roughly 7 to 11 cycles, was carried out with a sample-barcoded 5' primer and a J-beta primer mix. MiXCR was run by TCRdb on the 5' RACE reads, yielding one entry per CDR3 protein. The table shows around 2 million distinct CDR3 sequences, with roughly 43% occurring only once. Study-level results: The study could not conclusively compare naive and antigen-experienced cells, given its unsorted PBMCs. The recorded TCR beta diversity per million T cells decreased in a roughly linear manner with age.

The study recruited healthy Caucasian donors from Russia who were aged roughly 6 to 90. Germline V gene lookup returns CDR1 DFQATT and CDR2 SNEGSKA (reference sequence). The CDR3 is 14 residues long. Trimming took off 2 bases at V and 1 base at J, with 11 bases between the two ends. The source material was blood. This chain uses TRBV20-1 with TRBJ2-5; tentatively, D is TRBD1 or TRBD2 (6 bases each). The receptor comes from a human donor in good health. CDR3 loop: CSARFPGAQETQYF. In nucleotides, the CDR3 is TGCAGTGCTAGATTCCCGGGGGCCCAAGAGACCCAGTACTTC.